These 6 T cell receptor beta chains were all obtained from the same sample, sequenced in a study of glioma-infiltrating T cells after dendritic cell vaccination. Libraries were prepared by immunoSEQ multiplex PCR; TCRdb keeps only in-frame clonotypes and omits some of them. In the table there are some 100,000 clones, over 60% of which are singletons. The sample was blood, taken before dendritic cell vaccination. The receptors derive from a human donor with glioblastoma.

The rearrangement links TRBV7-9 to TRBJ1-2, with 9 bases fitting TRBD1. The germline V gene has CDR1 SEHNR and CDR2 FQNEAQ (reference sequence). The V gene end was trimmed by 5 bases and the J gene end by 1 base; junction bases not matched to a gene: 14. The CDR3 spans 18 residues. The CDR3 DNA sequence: TGTGCCAGCAGCCGCTACCCCGGGACAGGGTTAAATAACTATGGCTACACCTTC. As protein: CASSRYPGTGLNNYGYTF.

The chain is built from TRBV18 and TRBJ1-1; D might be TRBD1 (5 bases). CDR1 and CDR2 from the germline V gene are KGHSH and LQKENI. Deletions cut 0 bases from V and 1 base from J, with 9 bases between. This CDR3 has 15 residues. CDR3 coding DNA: TGTGCCAGCTCACCACCCCCCGGGGGGAACACTGAAGCTTTCTTT. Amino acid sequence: CASSPPPGGNTEAFF.

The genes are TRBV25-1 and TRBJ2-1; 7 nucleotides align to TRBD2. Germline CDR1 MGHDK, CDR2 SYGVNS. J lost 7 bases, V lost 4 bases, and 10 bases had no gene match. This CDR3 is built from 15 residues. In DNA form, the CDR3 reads TGTGCCAGCAGTGCCTTGGGAGGGCGGGGAAATGAGCAGTTCTTC. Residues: CASSALGGRGNEQFF.

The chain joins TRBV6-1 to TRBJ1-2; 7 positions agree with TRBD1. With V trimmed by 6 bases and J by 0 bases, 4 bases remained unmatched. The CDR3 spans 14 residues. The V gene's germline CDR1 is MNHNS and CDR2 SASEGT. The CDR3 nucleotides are TGTGCCAGCAGGTACAGGGGAGCTAACTATGGCTACACCTTC. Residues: CASRYRGANYGYTF.

CDR3: CSVEKGGSGETQYF. DNA for the CDR3: TGCAGCGTTGAAAAGGGCGGGAGCGGGGAGACCCAGTACTTC. This chain links TRBV29-1 with TRBJ2-5, with 7 bases lining up with TRBD2. The CDR3 is 14 amino acids. The junction had 8 bases not matched to a gene; V was cut back by 2 bases and J by 5 bases. Per the germline V gene, CDR1 is SQVTM and CDR2 is ANQGSEA.

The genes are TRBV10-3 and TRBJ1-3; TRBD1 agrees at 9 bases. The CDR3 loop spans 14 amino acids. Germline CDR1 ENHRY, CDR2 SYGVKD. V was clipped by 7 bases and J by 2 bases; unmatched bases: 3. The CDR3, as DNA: TGTGCCATCACTCGGACAGGGGCTGGAAACACCATATATTTT. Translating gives CAITRTGAGNTIYF.